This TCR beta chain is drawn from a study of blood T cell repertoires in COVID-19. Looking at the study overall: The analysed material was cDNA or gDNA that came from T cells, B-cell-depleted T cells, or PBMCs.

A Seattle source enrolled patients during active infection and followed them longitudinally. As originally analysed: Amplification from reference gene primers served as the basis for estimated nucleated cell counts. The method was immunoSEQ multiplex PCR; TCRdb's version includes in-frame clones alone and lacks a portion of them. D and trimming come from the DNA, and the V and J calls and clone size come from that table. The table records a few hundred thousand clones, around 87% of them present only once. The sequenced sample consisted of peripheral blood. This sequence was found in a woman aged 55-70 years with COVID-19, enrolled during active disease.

As DNA, the CDR3 is TGTGCCAGCACCCCCATGGGACAGCAATATGGCTACACCTTC. As protein: CASTPMGQQYGYTF. The chain uses TRBV7-9 and TRBJ1-2; 7 nucleotides line up with TRBD1. The germline V gene has CDR1 SEHNR and CDR2 FQNEAQ (reference sequence). The CDR3 has 14 amino acids. J was trimmed by 5 bases and V by 7 bases; bases with no gene match: 10.